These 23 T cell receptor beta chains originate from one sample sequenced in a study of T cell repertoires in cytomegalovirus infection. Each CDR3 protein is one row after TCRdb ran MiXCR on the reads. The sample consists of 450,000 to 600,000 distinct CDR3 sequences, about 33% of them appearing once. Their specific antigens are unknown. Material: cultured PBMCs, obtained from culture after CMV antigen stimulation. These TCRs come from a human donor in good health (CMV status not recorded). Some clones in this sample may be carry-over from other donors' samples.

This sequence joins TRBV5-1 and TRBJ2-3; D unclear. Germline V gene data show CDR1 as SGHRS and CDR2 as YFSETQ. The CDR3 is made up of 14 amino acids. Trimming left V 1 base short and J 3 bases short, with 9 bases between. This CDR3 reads CASSLYSRTDTQYF. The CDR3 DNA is TGCGCCAGCAGCTTGTACAGCCGGACAGATACGCAGTATTTT.

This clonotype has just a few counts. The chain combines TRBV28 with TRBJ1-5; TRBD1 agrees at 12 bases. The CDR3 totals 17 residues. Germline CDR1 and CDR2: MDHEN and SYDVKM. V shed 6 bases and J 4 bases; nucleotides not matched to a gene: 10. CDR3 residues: CASRRPGQGARNQPQHF. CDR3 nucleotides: TGTGCCAGCAGACGTCCGGGACAGGGGGCTAGGAATCAGCCCCAGCATTTT.

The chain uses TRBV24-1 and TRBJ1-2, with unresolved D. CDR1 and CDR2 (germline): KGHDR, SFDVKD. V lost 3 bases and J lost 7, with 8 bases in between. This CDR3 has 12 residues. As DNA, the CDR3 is TGTGCCACCAGTGATGAGGGCTTTGGCTACACCTTC. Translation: CATSDEGFGYTF.

This CDR3 is CASSPPVVGGGYTF. In DNA form, the CDR3 reads TGTGCCAGCAGCCCTCCTGTGGTGGGTGGTGGCTACACCTTC. The gene calls are TRBV4-2 and TRBJ1-2; no firm D call. CDR1 and CDR2 (germline): LGHNA, YNFKEQ. V was clipped by 4 bases and J by 7 bases, with 16 bases between them. The CDR3 is 14 amino acids.

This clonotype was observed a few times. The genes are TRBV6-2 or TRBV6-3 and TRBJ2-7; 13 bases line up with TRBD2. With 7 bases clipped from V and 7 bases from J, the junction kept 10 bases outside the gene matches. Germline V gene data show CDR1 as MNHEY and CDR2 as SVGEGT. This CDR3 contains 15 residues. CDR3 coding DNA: TGTGCCAGCACCGCCGGGACTAGCGGGAAAATTGAGCAGTACTTC. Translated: CASTAGTSGKIEQYF.

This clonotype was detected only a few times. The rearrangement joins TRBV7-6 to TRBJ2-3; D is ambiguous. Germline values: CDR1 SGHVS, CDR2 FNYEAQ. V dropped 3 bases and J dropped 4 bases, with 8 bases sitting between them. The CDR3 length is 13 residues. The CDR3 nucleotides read TGTGCCAGCAGCTTCACTCAATCAGATACGCAGTATTTT. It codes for CASSFTQSDTQYF.

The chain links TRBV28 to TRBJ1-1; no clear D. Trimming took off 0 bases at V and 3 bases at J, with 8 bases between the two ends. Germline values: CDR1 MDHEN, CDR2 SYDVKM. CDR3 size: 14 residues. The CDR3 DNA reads TGTGCCAGCAGTTTATGGAGGCCCGACACTGAAGCTTTCTTT. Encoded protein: CASSLWRPDTEAFF.

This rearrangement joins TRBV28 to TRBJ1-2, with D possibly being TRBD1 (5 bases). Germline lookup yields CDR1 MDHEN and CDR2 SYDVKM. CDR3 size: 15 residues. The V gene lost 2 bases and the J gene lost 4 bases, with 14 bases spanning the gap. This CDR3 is CASSLELGTFYGYTF. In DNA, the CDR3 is TGTGCCAGCAGTTTAGAGCTCGGGACCTTCTATGGCTACACCTTC.

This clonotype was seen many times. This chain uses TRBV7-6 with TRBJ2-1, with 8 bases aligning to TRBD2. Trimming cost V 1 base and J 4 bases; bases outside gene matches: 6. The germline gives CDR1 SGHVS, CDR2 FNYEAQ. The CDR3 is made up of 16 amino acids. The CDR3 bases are TGTGCCAGCAGCTTAGAGAGCGGGAGAGGGTACAATGAGCAGTTCTTC. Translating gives CASSLESGRGYNEQFF.

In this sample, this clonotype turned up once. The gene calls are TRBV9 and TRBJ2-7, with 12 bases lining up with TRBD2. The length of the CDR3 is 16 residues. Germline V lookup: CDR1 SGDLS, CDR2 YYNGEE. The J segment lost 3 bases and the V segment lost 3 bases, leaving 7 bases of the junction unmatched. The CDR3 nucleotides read TGTGCCAGCAGCGCCGAAGGACTAGCGGGATTCTACGAGCAGTACTTC. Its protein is CASSAEGLAGFYEQYF.

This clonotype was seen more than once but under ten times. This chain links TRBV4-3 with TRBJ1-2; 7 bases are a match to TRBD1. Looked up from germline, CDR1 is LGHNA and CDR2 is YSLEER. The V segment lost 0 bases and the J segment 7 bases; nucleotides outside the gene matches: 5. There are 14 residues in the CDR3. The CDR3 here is CASSQDRQGRGYTF. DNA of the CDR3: TGCGCCAGCAGCCAAGACCGACAGGGTCGTGGCTACACCTTC.

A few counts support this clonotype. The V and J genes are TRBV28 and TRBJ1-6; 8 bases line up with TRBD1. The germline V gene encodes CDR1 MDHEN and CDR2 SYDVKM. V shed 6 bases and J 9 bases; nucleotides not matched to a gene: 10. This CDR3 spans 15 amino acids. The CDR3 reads CASSPGQGFGSPLHF. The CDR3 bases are TGTGCCAGCAGCCCCGGACAGGGTTTCGGTTCACCCCTCCACTTT.

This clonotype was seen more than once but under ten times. CDR3 DNA sequence: TGTGCCAGTACGGCCGGGACAGAAAACCCACCCACAGCAGATACGCAGTATTTT. Translation gives CASTAGTENPPTADTQYF. The chain employs TRBV19 and TRBJ2-3; 7 bases fit TRBD1. Trimming at V came to 7 bases and at J to 4 bases, leaving 20 bases not matched to a gene. The germline gives CDR1 LNHDA, CDR2 SQIVND (reference sequence). The CDR3 extends over 18 amino acids. Filled out from reference TRBV19 and TRBJ2-3, the complete variable domain reads DGGITQSPKYLFRKEGQNVTLSCEQNLNHDAMYWYRQDPGQGLRLIYYSQIVNDFQKGDIAEGYSVSREKKESFPLTVTSAQKNPTAFYLCASTAGTENPPTADTQYFGPGTRLTVL.

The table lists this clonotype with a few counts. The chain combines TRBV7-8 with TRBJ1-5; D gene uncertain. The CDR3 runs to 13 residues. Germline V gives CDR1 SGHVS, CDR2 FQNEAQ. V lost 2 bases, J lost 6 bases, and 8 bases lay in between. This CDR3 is CASSLFRGQPQHF. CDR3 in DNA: TGTGCCAGCAGCTTATTTCGAGGTCAGCCCCAGCATTTT.

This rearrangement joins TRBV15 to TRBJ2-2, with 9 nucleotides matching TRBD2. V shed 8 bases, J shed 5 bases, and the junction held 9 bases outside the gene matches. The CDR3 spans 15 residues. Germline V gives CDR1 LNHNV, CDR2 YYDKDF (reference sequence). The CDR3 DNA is TGTGCCACCCGTTTAGCGGGAGAAGGTACCGGGGAGCTGTTTTTT. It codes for CATRLAGEGTGELFF. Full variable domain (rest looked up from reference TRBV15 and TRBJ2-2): DAMVIQNPRYQVTQFGKPVTLSCSQTLNHNVMYWYQQKSSQAPKLLFHYYDKDFNNEADTPDNFQSRRPNTSFCFLDIRSPGLGDTAMYLCATRLAGEGTGELFFGEGSRLTVL.

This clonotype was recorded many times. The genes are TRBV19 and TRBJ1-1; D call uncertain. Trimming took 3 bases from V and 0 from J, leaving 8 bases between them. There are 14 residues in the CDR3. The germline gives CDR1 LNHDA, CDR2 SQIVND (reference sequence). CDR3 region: CASSIGNLNTEAFF. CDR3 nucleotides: TGTGCCAGTAGTATTGGGAATTTGAACACTGAAGCTTTCTTT.

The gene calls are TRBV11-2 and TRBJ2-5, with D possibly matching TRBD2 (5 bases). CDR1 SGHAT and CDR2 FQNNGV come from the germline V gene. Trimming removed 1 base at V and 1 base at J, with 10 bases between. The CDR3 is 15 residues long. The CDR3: CASSLVWSGQETQYF. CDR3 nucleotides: TGTGCCAGCAGCTTAGTGTGGAGCGGCCAAGAGACCCAGTACTTC. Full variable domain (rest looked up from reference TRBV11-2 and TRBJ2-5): EAGVAQSPRYKIIEKRQSVAFWCNPISGHATLYWYQQILGQGPKLLIQFQNNGVVDDSQLPKDRFSAERLKGVDSTLKIQPAKLEDSAVYLCASSLVWSGQETQYFGPGTRLLVL.

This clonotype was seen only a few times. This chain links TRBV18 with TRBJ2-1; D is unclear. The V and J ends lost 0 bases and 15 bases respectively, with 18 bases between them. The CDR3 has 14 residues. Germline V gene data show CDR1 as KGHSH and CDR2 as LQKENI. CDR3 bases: TGTGCCAGCTCACCACCGTGGGGTGGATGGGATGGGTTCTTC. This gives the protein CASSPPWGGWDGFF.

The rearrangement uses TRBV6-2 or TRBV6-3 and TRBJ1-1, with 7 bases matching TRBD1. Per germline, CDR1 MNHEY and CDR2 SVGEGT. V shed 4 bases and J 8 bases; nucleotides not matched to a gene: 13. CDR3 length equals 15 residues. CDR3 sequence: CASSSFGPRDREAFF. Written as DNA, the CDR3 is TGTGCCAGCAGTTCGTTCGGCCCCCGGGACAGAGAAGCTTTCTTT.

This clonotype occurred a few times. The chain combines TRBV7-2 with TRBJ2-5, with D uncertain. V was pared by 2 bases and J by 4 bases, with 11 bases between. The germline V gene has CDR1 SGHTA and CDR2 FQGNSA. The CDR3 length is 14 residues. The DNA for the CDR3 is TGTGCCAGCAGCTTAAAATCGACCGGAGAGACCCAGTACTTC. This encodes CASSLKSTGETQYF.

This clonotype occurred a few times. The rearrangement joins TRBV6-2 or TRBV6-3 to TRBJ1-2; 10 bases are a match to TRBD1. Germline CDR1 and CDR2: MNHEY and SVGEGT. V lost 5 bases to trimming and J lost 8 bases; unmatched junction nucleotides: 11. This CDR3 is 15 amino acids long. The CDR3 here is CASSADATGGAGYTF. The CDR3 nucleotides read TGTGCCAGCAGTGCGGACGCGACAGGGGGCGCGGGCTACACCTTC.

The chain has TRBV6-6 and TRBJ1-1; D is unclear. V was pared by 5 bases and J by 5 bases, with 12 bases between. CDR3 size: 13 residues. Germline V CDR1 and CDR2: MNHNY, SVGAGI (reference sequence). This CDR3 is CASSNTAWTEAFF. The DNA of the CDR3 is TGTGCCAGCAGTAACACGGCGTGGACTGAAGCTTTCTTT.

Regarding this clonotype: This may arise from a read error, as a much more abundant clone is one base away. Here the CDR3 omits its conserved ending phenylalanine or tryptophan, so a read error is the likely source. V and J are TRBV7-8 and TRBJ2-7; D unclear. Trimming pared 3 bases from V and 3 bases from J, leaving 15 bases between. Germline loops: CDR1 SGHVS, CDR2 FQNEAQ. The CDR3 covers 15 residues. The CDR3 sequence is CASSLDGFSFYEQYY. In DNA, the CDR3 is TGTGCCAGCAGCTTGGACGGCTTTTCGTTCTACGAGCAGTACTAC.